Described below is a single T cell receptor beta chain sequence and its context. The assay was immunoSEQ multiplex PCR, and TCRdb's table has in-frame clones only and misses some. The sample carries 5,000 or so clones, approximately 72% recorded once. As to treatment: randomized to nivolumab then ipilimumab (arm A) or the reverse (arm B). DNA-damaging chemotherapy had not been given to any patient beforehand. PBMC sorting kept live CD3+CD8+ cells without CD19 or CD56. The sample belongs to a study of sequential checkpoint blockade in melanoma. As for the study in general: Arm A got nivolumab then ipilimumab; arm B the reverse, 1:1. Maintenance nivolumab came after either treatment sequence.

The CDR3 is 15 residues long. With 8 bases clipped from V and 0 bases from J, the junction kept 9 bases outside the gene matches. The germline gives CDR1 PRHDT, CDR2 FYEKMQ (reference sequence). This TCR was recovered from a human donor with melanoma. The sequencing used CD8+ T cells sorted from blood (inferred from file names), collected from a patient given nivolumab and ipilimumab in sequence. The rearrangement links TRBV13 to TRBJ1-1, with 7 bases matching TRBD1. The CDR3 region has the DNA TGTGCCAGCGCAGACAGGGCCGGTGTGAACACTGAAGCTTTCTTT. Translating gives CASADRAGVNTEAFF.